A single sample gave rise to the 28 T cell receptor beta chains below, sequenced in a study of cytomegalovirus exposure and HLA in healthy donors. Primers included in the PCR were 60 Vbeta and 13 Jbeta primers. Using immunoSEQ multiplex PCR, the repertoire was profiled, and TCRdb retains in-frame clones only, with some absent. The profile shows some 130,000 clones, approximately 78% of them singletons. The sequencing input was PBMCs. These receptors all come from a middle-aged woman in good health and CMV-seropositive.

The chain uses TRBV19 and TRBJ1-6; D unclear. The CDR3 spans 15 residues. Germline CDR1 reads LNHDA; CDR2 reads SQIVND (reference sequence). V lost 2 bases and J 5 bases, leaving 10 bases between the germline ends. The CDR3 DNA reads as TGTGCCAGTAGTATAAGTTCGGGTAATAATTCACCCCTCCACTTT. Its protein is CASSISSGNNSPLHF.

The chain employs TRBV2 and TRBJ2-4, with a weak D call TRBD2 (6 bases). In germline, CDR1 is SNHLY, CDR2 FYNNEI. The CDR3 length is 10 residues. Trimming shortened V by 4 bases and J by 13 bases, and 8 bases separated the two germline ends. Here the CDR3 DNA reads TGTGCCAGCAGTGCGCGGGACCAGTACTTC. Its translation: CASSARDQYF.

The V call is TRBV11-2, the J call TRBJ2-5; 11 nucleotides line up with TRBD1. The CDR3 sequence is 14 residues long. V lost 3 bases and J lost 4; bases outside the gene matches: 1. The germline V gene has CDR1 SGHAT and CDR2 FQNNGV. The CDR3 loop reads CASSLGQGGETQYF. Written as DNA, the CDR3 is TGTGCCAGCAGCTTGGGACAGGGGGGAGAGACCCAGTACTTC.

The V gene is TRBV2, the J gene TRBJ2-1, with 11 bases aligning to TRBD2. CDR3 length: 16 amino acids. V was clipped by 9 bases and J by 8 bases; unmatched bases: 15. CDR1 is SNHLY, CDR2 FYNNEI, per germline. The CDR3 bases are TGTGCCAGTAGACCCTTAGCGGGGGGGCTTATCTATGAGCAGTTCTTC. It is translated as CASRPLAGGLIYEQFF. The full variable domain, in which reference TRBV2 and TRBJ2-1 provide the parts outside the CDR3, is EPEVTQTPSHQVTQMGQEVILRCVPISNHLYFYWYRQILGQKVEFLVSFYNNEISEKSEIFDDQFSVERPDGSNFTLKIRSTKLEDSAMYFCASRPLAGGLIYEQFFGPGTRLTVL.

The V and J genes are TRBV7-9 and TRBJ1-4; the D is unclear. This CDR3 comprises 13 residues. Germline lookup yields CDR1 SEHNR and CDR2 FQNEAQ (reference sequence). V lost 5 bases and J lost 6, with 10 bases in between. The CDR3 sequence is CASSRESDEKLFF. CDR3 nucleotide sequence: TGTGCCAGCAGCAGGGAGTCCGATGAAAAACTGTTTTTT.

The chain joins TRBV30 to TRBJ2-1; 9 bases are shared with TRBD2. J lost 4 bases, V lost 1 base, and 11 bases had no gene match. Germline loops: CDR1 GTSNPN, CDR2 SVGIG (reference sequence). This CDR3 is built from 17 residues. CDR3 DNA sequence: TGTGCCTGGAGTGGCGGGGTGACTAGCGGACTTTACAATGAGCAGTTCTTC. The encoded protein is CAWSGGVTSGLYNEQFF.

The chain links TRBV2 to TRBJ2-5; weak D call: TRBD2 (5 bases). The CDR3 is 13 residues long. V was trimmed by 3 bases and J by 5 bases, leaving 10 bases between them. Germline CDR1 SNHLY, CDR2 FYNNEI. The CDR3 loop is CASSDVLGETQYF. Here the CDR3 DNA reads TGTGCCAGCAGTGATGTACTAGGTGAGACCCAGTACTTC.

This clone was found a few times. This rearrangement joins TRBV7-9 to TRBJ1-1; D unresolved. V dropped 6 bases and J dropped 1 base, with 9 bases sitting between them. The V gene's germline CDR1 is SEHNR and CDR2 FQNEAQ (reference sequence). The CDR3 is made up of 13 amino acids. The CDR3 sequence: CASSGRRNTEAFF. DNA of the CDR3: TGTGCCAGCAGTGGTCGTAGGAACACTGAAGCTTTCTTT.

The chain combines TRBV19 with TRBJ1-1; tentative D call: TRBD1 (6 bases). The germline CDR1 and CDR2 sequences are LNHDA and SQIVND (reference sequence). This CDR3 has 12 residues. V was shortened by 10 bases and J by 4 bases, with 13 bases between the two germline ends. DNA for the CDR3: TGTGCCACCCAAGGGGGGGGCACTGAAGCTTTCTTT. Residues: CATQGGGTEAFF. The variable domain in full, completed from reference TRBV19 and TRBJ1-1, reads DGGITQSPKYLFRKEGQNVTLSCEQNLNHDAMYWYRQDPGQGLRLIYYSQIVNDFQKGDIAEGYSVSREKKESFPLTVTSAQKNPTAFYLCATQGGGTEAFFGQGTRLTVV.

This chain links TRBV7-9 with TRBJ2-5; 10 nucleotides match TRBD1. There are 19 residues in the CDR3. V shed 6 bases and J 2 bases; nucleotides not matched to a gene: 18. CDR1 is SEHNR, CDR2 FQNEAQ, per germline (reference sequence). DNA of the CDR3: TGTGCCAGCAGTTCCCCGCCGTGGACAGGGGGTCATCCTCAAGAGACCCAGTACTTC. The encoded protein is CASSSPPWTGGHPQETQYF.

The rearrangement links TRBV5-1 to TRBJ1-2, with 7 bases fitting TRBD1. The CDR3 consists of 15 residues. Germline assignment: CDR1 SGHRS and CDR2 YFSETQ. The V segment lost 0 bases and the J segment 4 bases; nucleotides outside the gene matches: 6. The CDR3 nucleotides read TGCGCCAGCAGCTTGGCCGGACAGGCAATCTATGGCTACACCTTC. Its protein product is CASSLAGQAIYGYTF.

The chain combines TRBV27 with TRBJ1-1; a weak D match, TRBD1 (5 bases). Per the germline V gene, CDR1 is MNHEY and CDR2 is SMNVEV (reference sequence). This CDR3 comprises 17 residues. The V and J ends lost 3 bases and 0 bases respectively, with 17 bases between them. The CDR3 sequence is CASSFSAQVLMNTEAFF. The CDR3 DNA sequence: TGTGCCAGCAGTTTTTCGGCACAGGTCCTTATGAACACTGAAGCTTTCTTT.

This CDR3 reads CASSRRTGGGNEQFF. CDR3 bases: TGTGCCAGCAGCCGCCGGACAGGGGGGGGGAATGAGCAGTTCTTC. The chain joins TRBV7-8 to TRBJ2-1; 10 positions agree with TRBD1. Per the germline V gene, CDR1 is SGHVS and CDR2 is FQNEAQ. The CDR3 runs to 15 residues. J was trimmed by 7 bases and V by 5 bases; bases with no gene match: 8. Combining the CDR3 with reference TRBV7-8 and TRBJ2-1 gives the whole variable domain GAGVSQSPRYKVAKRGQDVALRCDPISGHVSLFWYQQALGQGPEFLTYFQNEAQLDKSGLPSDRFFAERPEGSVSTLKIQRTQQEDSAVYLCASSRRTGGGNEQFFGPGTRLTVL.

The chain employs TRBV7-2 and TRBJ2-5; 16 positions match TRBD2. Germline assignment: CDR1 SGHTA and CDR2 FQGNSA. Trimming took 4 bases from V and 6 from J; bases not matched to a gene: 8. The CDR3 extends over 17 amino acids. CDR3 DNA: TGTGCCAGCAGCTCGGGACTAGCGGGAGGGCCGTATAAGACCCAGTACTTC. This translates into CASSSGLAGGPYKTQYF.

This clone was recorded once. The rearrangement uses TRBV29-1 and TRBJ1-3, with no clear D. Germline-derived CDR1 and CDR2 are SQVTM and ANQGSEA. The V and J ends lost 4 bases and 0 bases respectively, with 7 bases between them. This CDR3 comprises 13 residues. CDR3 in DNA: TGCAGCGTTGTTGTTAGCTCTGGAAACACCATATATTTT. It is translated as CSVVVSSGNTIYF.

This rearrangement joins TRBV9 to TRBJ2-3; 10 bases map to TRBD2. The junction had 5 bases not matched to a gene; V was cut back by 2 bases and J by 2 bases. From germline, CDR1 is SGDLS and CDR2 YYNGEE. The CDR3 has 16 residues. The CDR3 DNA follows: TGTGCCAGCAGCGTTAGCGGGGGGACTCCCACAGATACGCAGTATTTT. It is translated as CASSVSGGTPTDTQYF.

The rearrangement uses TRBV5-1 and TRBJ1-1, with D unresolved. The CDR3 length is 15 residues. Germline CDR1 is SGHRS and CDR2 is YFSETQ. Between the trimmed V and J ends, which lost 4 bases and 2 bases, there was a span of 15 bases. The CDR3 bases are TGCGCCAGCAGCGTATATGGACTCGTTAACACTGAAGCTTTCTTT. Its translation is CASSVYGLVNTEAFF.

CDR3 DNA sequence: TGCGCCAGCAGCTTGGTGCCCTCAGGGGTTAACGAGCAGTACTTC. This encodes CASSLVPSGVNEQYF. The J gene is TRBJ2-7, the V gene TRBV5-1; D perhaps matches TRBD1 (6 bases). The ends were cut back, 0 bases at V and 5 bases at J, with 15 bases in the middle. This CDR3 is built from 15 residues. In germline, CDR1 is SGHRS, CDR2 YFSETQ.

CDR3 amino acids: CASSLLDGRALNEQFF. DNA for the CDR3: TGTGCCAGCAGCTTACTCGACGGGAGGGCCCTCAATGAGCAGTTCTTC. This chain uses TRBV7-2 with TRBJ2-1, with 8 bases identical to TRBD2. V shed 2 bases, J shed 6 bases, and the junction held 9 bases outside the gene matches. Germline loops: CDR1 SGHTA, CDR2 FQGNSA. The CDR3 covers 16 residues.

This clone was observed a few times. This chain connects TRBV5-4 to TRBJ2-1, with 12 bases identical to TRBD2. The CDR3 has 16 amino acids. Germline lookup yields CDR1 SGHNT and CDR2 YYREEE (reference sequence). J gave up 5 bases and V 0 bases, and 3 bases lay outside the gene matches. The CDR3, as DNA: TGTGCCAGCAGCTTGGGGGGACTAGCGGGTAACAATGAGCAGTTCTTC. It yields the protein CASSLGGLAGNNEQFF.

This chain uses TRBV12-5 with TRBJ1-6; no firm D call. This CDR3 contains 14 residues. Germline loops: CDR1 LGHNT, CDR2 FRNRAP. Between the trimmed V and J ends, which lost 2 bases and 10 bases, there was a span of 12 bases. The chain's CDR3 is CASGLSSGQSPLHF. The CDR3 DNA reads as TGTGCTAGTGGTTTGTCGTCGGGTCAATCACCCCTCCACTTT.

This chain joins TRBV29-1 and TRBJ1-5; possibly TRBD1 for D (6 bases). V gave up 3 bases and J gave up 3 bases, with 15 bases separating them. Germline loops: CDR1 SQVTM, CDR2 ANQGSEA. CDR3 size: 15 residues. CDR3: CSVEIGGGDNQPQHF. CDR3 DNA: TGCAGCGTTGAGATAGGAGGGGGGGACAATCAGCCCCAGCATTTT.

The chain is built from TRBV7-8 and TRBJ1-2; no clear D. The germline V and J ends were trimmed by 0 bases and 3 bases, with 8 bases remaining between them. This CDR3 comprises 14 residues. Germline loops: CDR1 SGHVS, CDR2 FQNEAQ. The CDR3 nucleotides are TGTGCCAGCAGCTTAGCTAGGCGGGACTATGGCTACACCTTC. Amino acids: CASSLARRDYGYTF.

The chain links TRBV29-1 to TRBJ2-6; D is perhaps TRBD2 (5 bases). The germline CDR1 and CDR2 sequences are SQVTM and ANQGSEA. CDR3 length: 15 amino acids. V was pared by 2 bases and J by 0 bases, with 8 bases between. DNA of the CDR3: TGCAGCGTTGAAAAGAGGGACTCTGGGGCCAACGTCCTGACTTTC. This gives the protein CSVEKRDSGANVLTF.

This chain links TRBV11-1 with TRBJ1-1, with D unclear. The CDR3 is made up of 13 amino acids. Trimming took off 3 bases at V and 6 bases at J, with 11 bases between the two ends. Germline V lookup: CDR1 SGHAT, CDR2 FQDESV (reference sequence). CDR3 loop: CASSFGVSAEAFF. The DNA for the CDR3 is TGTGCCAGCAGCTTCGGGGTTTCGGCTGAAGCTTTCTTT.

The table lists this clone with a few counts. V is TRBV7-2 and J is TRBJ2-2, with TRBD2 identical over 13 bases. In germline, CDR1 is SGHTA, CDR2 FQGNSA. V dropped 3 bases and J dropped 4; count of bases not matched to a gene: 11. The CDR3 is made up of 19 amino acids. The CDR3: CASSFRMTSGRWGTGELFF. The CDR3, as DNA: TGTGCCAGCAGCTTCCGTATGACTAGCGGGAGGTGGGGCACCGGGGAGCTGTTTTTT.

The rearrangement uses TRBV19 and TRBJ1-2; TRBD1 aligns across 7 bases. Per the germline V gene, CDR1 is LNHDA and CDR2 is SQIVND (reference sequence). After removal of 6 bases from V and 3 bases from J, the junction contained 7 bases not matched to a gene. The CDR3 has 14 residues. The CDR3 DNA reads as TGTGCCAGTAGAACCGACAGGGACGACTATGGCTACACCTTC. Its translation is CASRTDRDDYGYTF.

The chain couples TRBV10-3 to TRBJ2-7, with D tentatively TRBD1 (5 bases). CDR3 length: 15 residues. Trimming took off 0 bases at V and 4 bases at J, with 13 bases between the two ends. Germline loops: CDR1 ENHRY, CDR2 SYGVKD. The DNA for the CDR3 is TGTGCCATCAGTGAGTCGACGGCCTCAGGGTACGAGCAGTACTTC. Translation gives CAISESTASGYEQYF.